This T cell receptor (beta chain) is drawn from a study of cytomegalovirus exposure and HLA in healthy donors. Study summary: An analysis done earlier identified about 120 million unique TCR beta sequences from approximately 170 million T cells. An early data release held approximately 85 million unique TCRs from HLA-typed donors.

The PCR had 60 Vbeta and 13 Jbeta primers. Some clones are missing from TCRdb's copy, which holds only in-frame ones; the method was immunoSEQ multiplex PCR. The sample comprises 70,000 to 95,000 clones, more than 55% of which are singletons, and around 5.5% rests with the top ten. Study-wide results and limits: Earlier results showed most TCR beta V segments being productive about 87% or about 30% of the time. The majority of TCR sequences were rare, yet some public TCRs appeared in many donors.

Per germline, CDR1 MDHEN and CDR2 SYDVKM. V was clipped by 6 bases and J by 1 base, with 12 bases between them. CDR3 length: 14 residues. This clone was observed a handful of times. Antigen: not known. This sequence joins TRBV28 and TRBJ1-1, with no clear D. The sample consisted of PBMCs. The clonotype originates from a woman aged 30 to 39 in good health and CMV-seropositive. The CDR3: CASRVGRANTEAFF. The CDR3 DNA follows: TGTGCCAGCAGGGTCGGGAGAGCGAACACTGAAGCTTTCTTT. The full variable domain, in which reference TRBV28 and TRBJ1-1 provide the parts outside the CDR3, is DVKVTQSSRYLVKRTGEKVFLECVQDMDHENMFWYRQDPGLGLRLIYFSYDVKMKEKGDIPEGYSVSREKKERFSLILESASTNQTSMYLCASRVGRANTEAFFGQGTRLTVV.